What follows is one T cell receptor (beta chain) and its context. The data derive from a study of blood T cell repertoires in COVID-19. Overall study: Both acute and convalescent COVID-19 samples were obtained from the United States, Italy and Spain. T cells, B-cell-depleted T cells, or PBMCs supplied cDNA or gDNA.

The authors' processing: Amplified reference gene primers provided the basis for estimating nucleated cell counts. Only in-frame clones appear in the TCRdb table, and some are missing; sequencing was by immunoSEQ multiplex PCR. V, J and clone size are those of that table, while D and trimming were read from the DNA. Among 100,000 to 150,000 clones listed, about 80% were seen once. The clonotype was recovered from a woman aged 45-65 years with acute or convalescent COVID-19. The sequenced material came from peripheral blood.

The chain's CDR3 is CASSQSGGINQPQHF. The CDR3 region has the DNA TGTGCCAGCAGCCAGTCCGGAGGTATCAATCAGCCCCAGCATTTT. This chain uses TRBV3-1 (or the pseudogene TRBV3-2) with TRBJ1-5; D unresolved. Germline V gene lookup returns CDR1 LGHDT and CDR2 YNNKEL (reference sequence). V lost 3 bases, J lost 3 bases, and 12 bases lay in between. This CDR3 region has 15 residues.